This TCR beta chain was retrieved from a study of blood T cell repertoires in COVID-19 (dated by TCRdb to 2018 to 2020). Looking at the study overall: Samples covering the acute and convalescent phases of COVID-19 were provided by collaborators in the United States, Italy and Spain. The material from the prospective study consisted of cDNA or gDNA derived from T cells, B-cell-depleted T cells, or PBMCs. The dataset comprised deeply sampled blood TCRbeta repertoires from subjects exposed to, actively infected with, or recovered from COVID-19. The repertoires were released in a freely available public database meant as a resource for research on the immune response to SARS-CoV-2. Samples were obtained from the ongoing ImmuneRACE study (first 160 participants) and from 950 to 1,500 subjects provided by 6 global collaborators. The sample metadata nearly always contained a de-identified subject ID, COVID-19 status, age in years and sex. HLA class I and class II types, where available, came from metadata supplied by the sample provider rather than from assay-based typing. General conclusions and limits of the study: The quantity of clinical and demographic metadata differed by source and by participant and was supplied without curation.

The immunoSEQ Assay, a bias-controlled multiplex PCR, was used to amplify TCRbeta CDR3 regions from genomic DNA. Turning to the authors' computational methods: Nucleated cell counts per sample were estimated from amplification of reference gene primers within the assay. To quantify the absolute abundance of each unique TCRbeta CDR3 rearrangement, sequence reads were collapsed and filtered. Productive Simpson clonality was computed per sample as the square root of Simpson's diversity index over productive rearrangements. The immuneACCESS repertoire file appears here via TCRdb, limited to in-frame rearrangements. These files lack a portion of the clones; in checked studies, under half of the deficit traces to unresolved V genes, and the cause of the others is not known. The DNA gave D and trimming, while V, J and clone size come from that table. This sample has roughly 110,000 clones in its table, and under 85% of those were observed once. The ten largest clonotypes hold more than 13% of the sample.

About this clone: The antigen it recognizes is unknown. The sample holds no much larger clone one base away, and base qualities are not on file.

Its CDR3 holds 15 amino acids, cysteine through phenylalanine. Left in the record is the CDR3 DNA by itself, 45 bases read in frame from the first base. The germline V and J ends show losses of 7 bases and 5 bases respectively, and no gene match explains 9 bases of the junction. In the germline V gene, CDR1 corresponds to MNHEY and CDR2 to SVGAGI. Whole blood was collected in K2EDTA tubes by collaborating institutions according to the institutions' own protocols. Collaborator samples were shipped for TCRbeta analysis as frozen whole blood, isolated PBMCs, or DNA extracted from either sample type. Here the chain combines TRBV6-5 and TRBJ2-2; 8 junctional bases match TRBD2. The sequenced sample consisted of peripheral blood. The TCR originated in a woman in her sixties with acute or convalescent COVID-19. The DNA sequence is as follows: TGTGCCAGCAACACACTCGCGGGAGGTACCGGGGAGCTGTTTTTT. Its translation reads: CASNTLAGGTGELFF.